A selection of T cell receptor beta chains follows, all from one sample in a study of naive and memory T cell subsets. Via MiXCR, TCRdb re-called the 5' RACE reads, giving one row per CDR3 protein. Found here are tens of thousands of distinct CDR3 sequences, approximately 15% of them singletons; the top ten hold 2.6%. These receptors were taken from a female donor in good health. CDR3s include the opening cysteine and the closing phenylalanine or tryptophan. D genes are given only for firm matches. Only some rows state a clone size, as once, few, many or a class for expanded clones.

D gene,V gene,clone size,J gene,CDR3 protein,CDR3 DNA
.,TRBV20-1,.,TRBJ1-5,CSARGRGPNRASQHF,TGCAGTGCTAGAGGTCGGGGCCCGAACAGGGCCTCACAGCATTTT
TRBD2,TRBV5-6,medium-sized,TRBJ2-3,CASSRGERGRTDTQYF,TGTGCCAGCAGTAGGGGTGAGCGGGGGCGCACAGATACGCAGTATTTT
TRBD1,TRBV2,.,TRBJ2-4,CASRFRTGGNIQYF,TGTGCCAGCAGATTCCGGACAGGGGGAAACATTCAGTACTTC
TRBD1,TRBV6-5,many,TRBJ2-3,CASSPDRVADTQYF,TGTGCCAGCAGTCCCGACAGGGTGGCAGATACGCAGTATTTT
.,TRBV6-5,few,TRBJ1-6,CASSYGRSSYNSPLHF,TGTGCCAGCAGTTACGGACGGAGCTCCTATAATTCACCCCTCCACTTT
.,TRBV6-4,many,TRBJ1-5,CASRRQNNQPQHF,TGTGCCAGCAGAAGGCAGAACAATCAGCCCCAGCATTTT
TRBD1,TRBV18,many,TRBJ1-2,CASSSTGGVGYGYTF,TGTGCCAGCTCATCTACAGGGGGCGTCGGCTATGGCTACACCTTC
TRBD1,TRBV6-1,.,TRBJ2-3,CAGGTGETDTQYF,TGTGCCGGGGGGACAGGGGAAACAGATACGCAGTATTTT
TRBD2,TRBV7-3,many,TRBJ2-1,CASAPLAGRSYNEQFF,TGTGCCAGCGCCCCACTAGCGGGGCGCTCCTACAATGAGCAGTTCTTC
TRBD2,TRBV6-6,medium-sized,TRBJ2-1,CASSYGGGSYNEQFF,TGTGCCAGCAGTTACGGCGGGGGGTCTTACAATGAGCAGTTCTTC
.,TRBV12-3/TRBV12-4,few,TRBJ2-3,CASTDRPARDTQYF,TGTGCCAGCACTGACAGGCCGGCCCGGGATACGCAGTATTTT
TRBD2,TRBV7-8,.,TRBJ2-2,CASYILAGGPAATGELFF,TGTGCCAGCTACATACTAGCGGGGGGGCCGGCGGCTACCGGGGAGCTGTTTTTT
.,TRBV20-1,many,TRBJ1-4,CSAKRNTNEKLFF,TGCAGTGCTAAACGGAATACTAATGAAAAACTGTTTTTT
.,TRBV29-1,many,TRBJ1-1,CSVARRGDTEAFF,TGCAGCGTTGCTAGGAGGGGGGACACTGAAGCTTTCTTT
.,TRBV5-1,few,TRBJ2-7,CASTTGGVEGLEQYF,TGCGCCAGCACCACGGGTGGTGTCGAGGGCCTCGAGCAGTACTTC
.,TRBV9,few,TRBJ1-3,CASSVGGDSGNTIYF,TGTGCCAGCAGCGTAGGAGGAGACTCTGGAAACACCATATATTTT
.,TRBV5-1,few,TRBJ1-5,CASSSVGGMEPQHF,TGCGCCAGCAGCTCGGTAGGAGGGATGGAGCCCCAGCATTTT
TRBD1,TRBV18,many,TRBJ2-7,CASSRDRATYEQYF,TGTGCCAGCTCACGAGACAGGGCTACCTACGAGCAGTACTTC
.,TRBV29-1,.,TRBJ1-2,CSVDTGMNYGYTF,TGCAGCGTTGATACGGGGATGAACTATGGCTACACCTTC
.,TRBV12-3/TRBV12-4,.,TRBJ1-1,CASSPGLVAYTEAFF,TGTGCCAGCAGTCCAGGACTGGTCGCATACACTGAAGCTTTCTTT
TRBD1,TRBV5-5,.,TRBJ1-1,CASNQKGAGSNTEAFF,TGTGCCAGCAACCAGAAGGGGGCCGGGTCTAACACTGAAGCTTTCTTT
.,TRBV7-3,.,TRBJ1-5,CASSFKAGQPQHF,TGTGCCAGCAGCTTTAAGGCGGGTCAGCCCCAGCATTTT
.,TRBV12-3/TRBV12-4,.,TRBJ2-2,CASREAGELFF,TGTGCCAGCAGGGAGGCCGGGGAGCTGTTTTTT
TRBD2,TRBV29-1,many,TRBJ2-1,CSAPSPGGAVDEQFF,TGCAGCGCCCCTTCGCCGGGGGGGGCCGTCGATGAGCAGTTCTTC
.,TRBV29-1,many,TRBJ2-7,CSVESDEQYF,TGCAGCGTTGAGTCCGACGAGCAGTACTTC
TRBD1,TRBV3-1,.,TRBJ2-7,CASSPLTGQGGSYEQYF,TGTGCCAGCAGCCCCCTCACGGGACAGGGGGGTTCCTACGAGCAGTACTTC
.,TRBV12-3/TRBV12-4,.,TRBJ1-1,CASSAWGVGQGGTEAFF,TGTGCCAGCAGCGCTTGGGGGGTGGGGCAGGGTGGTACTGAAGCTTTCTTT
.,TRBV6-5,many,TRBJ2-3,CASSASMPGSLSTDTQYF,TGTGCCAGCAGCGCGTCAATGCCCGGCAGCCTTTCCACAGATACGCAGTATTTT
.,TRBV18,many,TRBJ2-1,CASSPLEPSLSNEQFF,TGTGCCAGCTCACCACTGGAACCTAGCTTATCAAATGAGCAGTTCTTC
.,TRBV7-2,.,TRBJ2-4,CASSLDQLAKNIQYF,TGTGCCAGCAGCTTAGACCAACTAGCCAAAAACATTCAGTACTTC
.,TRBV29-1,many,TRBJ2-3,CSVHKRLSTDTQYF,TGCAGCGTTCATAAGCGGCTTAGCACAGATACGCAGTATTTT
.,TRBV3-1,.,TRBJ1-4,CASSQDGGEKLFF,TGTGCCAGCAGCCAAGATGGGGGTGAAAAACTGTTTTTT
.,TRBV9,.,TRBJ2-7,CASSEGGGPRYEQYF,TGTGCCAGCAGCGAGGGGGGGGGTCCCCGCTACGAGCAGTACTTC
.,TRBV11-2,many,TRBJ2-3,CASSSLSDTQYF,TGTGCCAGCAGCTCTCTTAGTGATACGCAGTATTTT
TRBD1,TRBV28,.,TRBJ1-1,CASSSPRQGDYMNTEAFF,TGTGCCAGCAGTTCTCCGCGACAGGGGGATTATATGAACACTGAAGCTTTCTTT
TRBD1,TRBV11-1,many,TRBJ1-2,CASSIGQGNNYGYTF,TGTGCCAGCAGCATCGGACAGGGCAATAACTATGGCTACACCTTC
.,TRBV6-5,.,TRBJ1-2,CASRGTSRTNYGDTF,TGTGCCAGCCGTGGGACTAGCAGGACTAACTATGGCGACACCTTC
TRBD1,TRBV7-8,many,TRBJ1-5,CASSIKKLGQTNQPQHF,TGTGCCAGCAGCATAAAGAAATTGGGACAGACCAATCAGCCCCAGCATTTT
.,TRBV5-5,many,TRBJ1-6,CASSLEWSSYNSPLHF,TGTGCCAGCAGCTTGGAATGGAGCTCCTATAATTCACCCCTCCACTTT
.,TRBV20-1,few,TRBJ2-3,CSARTEGRTNTQYF,TGCAGTGCTAGGACTGAGGGGCGCACGAATACGCAGTATTTT
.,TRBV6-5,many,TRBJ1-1,CASSYSGAEAFF,TGTGCCAGCAGTTACTCGGGGGCTGAAGCTTTCTTT
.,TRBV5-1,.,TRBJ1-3,CASSLSTGSGNTIYF,TGCGCCAGCAGCCTCAGTACAGGGTCTGGAAACACCATATATTTT
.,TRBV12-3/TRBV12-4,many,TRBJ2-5,CASSLDYPRPTQYF,TGTGCCAGCAGTTTGGACTACCCTAGACCCACCCAGTACTTC
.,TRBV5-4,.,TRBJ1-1,CASSLVGIEAFF,TGTGCCAGCAGCTTGGTAGGGATTGAAGCTTTCTTT
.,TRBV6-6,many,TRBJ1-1,CASRRGNTEAFF,TGTGCCAGCAGGAGGGGGAACACTGAAGCTTTCTTT
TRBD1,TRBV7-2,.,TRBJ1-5,CASSREGQGGNQPQHF,TGTGCCAGCAGCCGCGAGGGACAGGGCGGAAATCAGCCCCAGCATTTT
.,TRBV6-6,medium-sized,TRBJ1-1,CASSPPDRLNTEAFF,TGTGCCAGCAGTCCCCCCGACAGGCTGAACACTGAAGCTTTCTTT
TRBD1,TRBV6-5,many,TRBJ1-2,CASTRTGTGLYGYTF,TGTGCCAGCACCCGGACCGGGACAGGACTTTATGGCTACACCTTC
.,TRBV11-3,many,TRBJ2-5,CASSTTPRETQYF,TGTGCCAGCAGCACAACACCCCGGGAGACCCAGTACTTC
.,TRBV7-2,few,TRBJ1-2,CASSLALDSYGYTF,TGTGCCAGCAGCTTAGCGCTGGACAGCTATGGCTACACCTTC
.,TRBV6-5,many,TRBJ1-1,CASSYGQRNTEAFF,TGTGCCAGCAGTTACGGACAGCGGAACACTGAAGCTTTCTTT
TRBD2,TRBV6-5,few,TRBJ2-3,CASSLAGGPPDTQYF,TGTGCCAGCAGTTTAGCGGGGGGGCCGCCAGATACGCAGTATTTT
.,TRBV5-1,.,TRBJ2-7,CASSPSEANYEQYF,TGCGCCAGCAGCCCCAGCGAGGCGAACTACGAGCAGTACTTC
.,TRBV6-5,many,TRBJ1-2,CASSYGYGYTF,TGTGCCAGCAGTTACGGGTATGGCTACACCTTC